This T cell receptor (beta chain) was recovered during a study of vaccination effects on CD4 cells after COVID-19. For the study at large: Wells each received some 2.2 million PBMC, cultured with 10 IU/ml IL-2 and approximately 10 ug/ml peptides. Study observations and caveats: Marked clonal contraction was seen in infection- and vaccine-induced clones late after vaccination. Small numbers of convalescent patients limited the study. It also lacked early post-infection timepoints.

Researchers isolated CD4+ T cells once about eleven days of culture had elapsed. In regard to this clone: The antigen remains unidentified.

Data came from immunoSEQ multiplex PCR; TCRdb stores just in-frame clones and leaves some out. The table shows around 40,000 clones, with approximately 71% occurring only once. This CDR3 is built from 16 residues. V was cut by 5 bases and J by 2 bases, with 17 bases left in between. The germline CDR1 and CDR2 sequences are KGHDR and SFDVKD. The origin of this receptor is a human donor who received a COVID-19 vaccine. This rearrangement joins TRBV24-1 to TRBJ2-5; perhaps D is TRBD1 or TRBD2 (5 bases each). Sequencing used CD4+ T cells from PBMCs cultured without peptide, obtained before COVID-19 vaccination. DNA for the CDR3: TGTGCCACCAGTGTCGGGTCAGGTTGGGGGCAAGAGACCCAGTACTTC. Protein product: CATSVGSGWGQETQYF.